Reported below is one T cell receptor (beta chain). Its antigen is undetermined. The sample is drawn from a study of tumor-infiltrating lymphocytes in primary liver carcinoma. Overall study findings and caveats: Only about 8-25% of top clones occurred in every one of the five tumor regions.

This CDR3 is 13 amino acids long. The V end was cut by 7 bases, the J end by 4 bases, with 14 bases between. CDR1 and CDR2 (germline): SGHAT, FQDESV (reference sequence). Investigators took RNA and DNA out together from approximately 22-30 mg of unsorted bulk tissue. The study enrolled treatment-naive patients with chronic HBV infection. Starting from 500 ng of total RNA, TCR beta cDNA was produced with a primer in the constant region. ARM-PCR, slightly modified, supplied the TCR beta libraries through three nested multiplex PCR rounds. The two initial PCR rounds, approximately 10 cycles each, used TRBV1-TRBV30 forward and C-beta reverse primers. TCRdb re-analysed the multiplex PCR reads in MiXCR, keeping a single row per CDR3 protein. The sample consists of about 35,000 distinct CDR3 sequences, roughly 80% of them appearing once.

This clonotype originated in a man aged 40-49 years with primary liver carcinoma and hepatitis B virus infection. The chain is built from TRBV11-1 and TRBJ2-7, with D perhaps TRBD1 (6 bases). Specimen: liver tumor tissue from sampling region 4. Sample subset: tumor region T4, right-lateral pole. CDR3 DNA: TGTGCCAGCAAGGGGGAGCGATCATACGAGCAGTACTTC. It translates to CASKGERSYEQYF.